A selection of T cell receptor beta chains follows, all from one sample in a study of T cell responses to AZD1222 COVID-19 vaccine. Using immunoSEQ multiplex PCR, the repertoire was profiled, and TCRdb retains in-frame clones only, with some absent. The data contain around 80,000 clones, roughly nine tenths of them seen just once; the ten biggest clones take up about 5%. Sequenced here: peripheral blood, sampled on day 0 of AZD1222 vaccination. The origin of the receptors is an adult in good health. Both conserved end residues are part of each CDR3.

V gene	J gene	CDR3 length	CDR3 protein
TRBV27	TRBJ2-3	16	CASSTLDRVLTDTQYF
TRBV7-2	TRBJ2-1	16	CASSLVGPSGGGEQFF
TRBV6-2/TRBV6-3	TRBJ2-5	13	CASSWPGTPTQYF
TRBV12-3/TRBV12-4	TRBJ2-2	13	CASAKGRGGELFF
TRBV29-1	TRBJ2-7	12	CSVEDRGYEQYF
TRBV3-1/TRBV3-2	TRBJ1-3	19	CASSQLTGGDSPSGNTIYF
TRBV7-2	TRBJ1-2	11	CASGSNYGYTF
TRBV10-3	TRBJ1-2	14	CAIREDRANYGYTF
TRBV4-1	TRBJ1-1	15	CASSQEGREATEAFF
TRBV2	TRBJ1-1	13	CASSVRLDTEAFF
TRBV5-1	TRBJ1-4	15	CASSLGGQSSEKLFF
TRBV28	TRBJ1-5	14	CASSETGFNQPQHF
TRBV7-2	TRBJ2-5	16	CASSSRLAGGRETQYF
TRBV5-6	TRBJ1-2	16	CASSLPGGQTNYGYTF
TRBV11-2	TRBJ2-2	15	CASSPDRWNTGELFF
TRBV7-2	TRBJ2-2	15	CASSLGTAHTGELFF
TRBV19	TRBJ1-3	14	CASKQQGLGNTIYF
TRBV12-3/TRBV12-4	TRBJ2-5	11	CASSLGETQYF